This entry concerns a single T cell receptor (beta chain). Antigen unknown. Germline V gene data show CDR1 as SGHDT and CDR2 as YYEEEE. CDR3 length: 15 residues. V was trimmed by 3 bases and J by 5 bases, leaving 17 bases between them. This specimen comes from a study of shared clonotypes between healthy human individuals. Data came from immunoSEQ multiplex PCR; TCRdb stores just in-frame clones and leaves some out. The table lists hundreds of thousands of clones, approximately 75% of them singletons. Study outcomes and limitations: Shared across a few donors were roughly 5% of the naive CD4 clonotypes. Generation probability values for non-shared clonotypes were lower than those for clonotypes shared by all four donors.

The gene calls are TRBV5-6 and TRBJ1-2; a possible D gene is TRBD1 (5 bases). The specimen was memory CD4+ T cells sorted from blood. Subset in this sample: CD45RA-negative fraction. This clonotype was obtained from a woman aged 30 to 39 in good health. CDR3 region: CASSSTRGAPYGYTF. The DNA for the CDR3 is TGTGCCAGCAGCTCTACCCGAGGGGCCCCATATGGCTACACCTTC.